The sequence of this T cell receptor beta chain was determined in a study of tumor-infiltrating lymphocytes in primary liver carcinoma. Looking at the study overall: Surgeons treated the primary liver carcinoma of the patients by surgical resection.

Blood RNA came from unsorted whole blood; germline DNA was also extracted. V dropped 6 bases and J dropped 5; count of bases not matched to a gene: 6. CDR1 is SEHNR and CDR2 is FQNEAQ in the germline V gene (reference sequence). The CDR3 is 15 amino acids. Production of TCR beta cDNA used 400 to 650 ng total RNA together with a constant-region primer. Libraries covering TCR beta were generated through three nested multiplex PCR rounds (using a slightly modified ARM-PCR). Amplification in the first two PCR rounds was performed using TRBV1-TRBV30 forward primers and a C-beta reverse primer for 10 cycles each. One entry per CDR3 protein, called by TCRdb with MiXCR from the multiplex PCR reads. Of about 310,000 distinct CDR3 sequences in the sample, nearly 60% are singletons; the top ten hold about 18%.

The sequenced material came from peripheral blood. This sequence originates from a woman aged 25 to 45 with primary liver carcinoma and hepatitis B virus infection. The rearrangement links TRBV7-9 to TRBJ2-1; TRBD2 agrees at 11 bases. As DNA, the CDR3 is TGTGCCAGCAGAAATTTAGCGGGAGGGCACAATGAGCAGTTCTTC. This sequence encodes CASRNLAGGHNEQFF.